The next 21 T cell receptor beta chains were all read from a single sample in a study of blood T cell repertoires in COVID-19. Assay: immunoSEQ multiplex PCR; the TCRdb copy retains only in-frame clones and omits some. The table records around 84,000 clones, around 82% of them present only once. Source material: peripheral blood. These receptors originate from a man aged 55 to 70 with COVID-19, enrolled during active disease.

V usage is TRBV6-5 and J usage is TRBJ2-3; D perhaps matches TRBD2 (6 bases). The CDR3 totals 15 residues. Trimming stripped 6 bases from V and 1 base from J, with 14 bases between. Germline V lookup: CDR1 MNHEY, CDR2 SVGAGI. CDR3 residues: CASSPAPGGTDTQYF. CDR3 sequence (DNA): TGTGCCAGCAGCCCGGCGCCGGGGGGCACAGATACGCAGTATTTT.

The chain has TRBV19 and TRBJ2-2, with D unclear. The ends were cut back, 2 bases at V and 1 base at J, with 11 bases in the middle. CDR1 and CDR2 (germline): LNHDA, SQIVND (reference sequence). The CDR3 runs 16 residues. The DNA of the CDR3 is TGTGCCAGTAGTATACCCCTAATAAGGAACACCGGGGAGCTGTTTTTT. The encoded protein is CASSIPLIRNTGELFF. The variable domain in full, completed from reference TRBV19 and TRBJ2-2, reads DGGITQSPKYLFRKEGQNVTLSCEQNLNHDAMYWYRQDPGQGLRLIYYSQIVNDFQKGDIAEGYSVSREKKESFPLTVTSAQKNPTAFYLCASSIPLIRNTGELFFGEGSRLTVL.

The chain is built from TRBV5-1 and TRBJ2-1, with 7 bases fitting TRBD2. Germline V gene lookup returns CDR1 SGHRS and CDR2 YFSETQ. The CDR3 is 16 amino acids. V shed 4 bases and J 3 bases; nucleotides not matched to a gene: 10. The CDR3 spells CASSPAASGVYNEQFF. CDR3 nucleotide sequence: TGCGCCAGCAGCCCCGCGGCCAGCGGGGTCTACAATGAGCAGTTCTTC. The full variable domain, rest sourced from reference TRBV5-1 and TRBJ2-1, is KAGVTQTPRYLIKTRGQQVTLSCSPISGHRSVSWYQQTPGQGLQFLFEYFSETQRNKGNFPGRFSGRQFSNSRSEMNVSTLELGDSALYLCASSPAASGVYNEQFFGPGTRLTVL.

The rearrangement uses TRBV7-2 and TRBJ2-3; 13 nucleotides agree with TRBD2. This CDR3 has 18 residues. Germline loops: CDR1 SGHTA, CDR2 FQGNSA. J lost 2 bases, V lost 3 bases, and 8 bases had no gene match. The CDR3 sequence is CASSFSGLAGALTDTQYF. In DNA, the CDR3 is TGTGCCAGCAGCTTTTCCGGACTAGCGGGGGCGCTCACAGATACGCAGTATTTT.

This chain joins TRBV6-5 and TRBJ2-2, with 8 positions matching TRBD2. There are 13 residues in the CDR3. Losses at the gene ends were 7 bases for V and 7 bases for J; bases not matched to a gene: 5. Germline loops: CDR1 MNHEY, CDR2 SVGAGI. This CDR3 reads CASKSGGGGELFF. The CDR3 DNA is TGTGCCAGCAAAAGCGGGGGCGGCGGGGAGCTGTTTTTT.

The V call is TRBV6-5, the J call TRBJ2-7; D is ambiguous. The V end lost 0 bases, the J end lost 0 bases, and 3 bases lay between the germline ends. This CDR3 has 13 residues. Per the germline V gene, CDR1 is MNHEY and CDR2 is SVGAGI. The CDR3: CASSYSSSYEQYF. The CDR3, as DNA: TGTGCCAGCAGTTACTCGAGCTCCTACGAGCAGTACTTC.

The genes are TRBV18 and TRBJ2-7; a weak D match, TRBD1 (5 bases). The CDR3 length is 13 residues. Deletions cut 3 bases from V and 3 bases from J, with 9 bases between. Germline V gene data show CDR1 as KGHSH and CDR2 as LQKENI. CDR3 in DNA: TGTGCCAGCTCACCCGGACACCTCTACGAGCAGTACTTC. Translation: CASSPGHLYEQYF.

This rearrangement joins TRBV11-2 to TRBJ1-4, with 9 nucleotides matching TRBD1. The CDR3 spans 14 residues. Trimming at V came to 7 bases and at J to 8 bases, leaving 8 bases not matched to a gene. Germline CDR1 and CDR2: SGHAT and FQNNGV. The CDR3 coding sequence is TGTGCCAGCAACCCGACAGGGGGGGCCGAAAAACTGTTTTTT. This gives the protein CASNPTGGAEKLFF. The full variable domain, with the rest looked up from reference TRBV11-2 and TRBJ1-4, is EAGVAQSPRYKIIEKRQSVAFWCNPISGHATLYWYQQILGQGPKLLIQFQNNGVVDDSQLPKDRFSAERLKGVDSTLKIQPAKLEDSAVYLCASNPTGGAEKLFFGSGTQLSVL.

The V gene is TRBV12-3 or TRBV12-4, the J gene TRBJ1-1, with D unresolved. V was shortened by 3 bases and J by 4 bases, with 9 bases between the two germline ends. This CDR3 spans 13 amino acids. CDR3 sequence (DNA): TGTGCCAGCAGTTTGTTCACTTTCACTGAAGCTTTCTTT. It codes for CASSLFTFTEAFF.

This clone has more than one count but fewer than ten. V gene TRBV7-9 combines with J gene TRBJ2-5; TRBD2 matches at 7 bases. The germline gives CDR1 SEHNR, CDR2 FQNEAQ (reference sequence). Trimming at V came to 8 bases and at J to 4 bases, leaving 1 base not matched to a gene. This CDR3 is built from 11 residues. The CDR3 region is CASGGGETQYF. The CDR3 DNA reads TGTGCCAGCGGGGGGGGAGAGACCCAGTACTTC.

The V gene is TRBV25-1, the J gene TRBJ2-3; tentatively, D is TRBD1 (6 bases). The V gene's germline CDR1 is MGHDK and CDR2 SYGVNS. The CDR3 sequence is 14 residues long. V dropped 4 bases and J dropped 3 bases, with 11 bases sitting between them. The CDR3 nucleotides read TGTGCCAGCAGTGCGGGACATAGGACAGATACGCAGTATTTT. Translation gives CASSAGHRTDTQYF.

In this sample, this clone turned up once. The chain is built from TRBV7-3 and TRBJ2-1, with 7 bases lining up with TRBD2. Trimming at V came to 5 bases and at J to 6 bases, leaving 4 bases not matched to a gene. This CDR3 is built from 13 residues. CDR1 and CDR2 (germline): SGHTA, FQGTGA. The CDR3 region has the DNA TGTGCCAGCAGCCCTTGGGGGGGCAATGAGCAGTTCTTC. Translated, it gives CASSPWGGNEQFF.

The genes are TRBV5-1 and TRBJ1-1; maybe TRBD1 (6 bases). The CDR3 totals 16 residues. Germline CDR1 SGHRS, CDR2 YFSETQ. The V gene lost 4 bases and the J gene lost 1 base, with 17 bases spanning the gap. The DNA of the CDR3 is TGCGCCAGCAGCATTACTCAGGGGTCACCGAACACTGAAGCTTTCTTT. This codes for CASSITQGSPNTEAFF.

The genes are TRBV25-1 and TRBJ1-6; D not resolved. The germline CDR1 and CDR2 sequences are MGHDK and SYGVNS. The CDR3 sequence is 16 residues long. V was shortened by 5 bases and J by 0 bases, with 11 bases between the two germline ends. CDR3 amino acids: CASSRGGSSYNSPLHF. The DNA for the CDR3 is TGTGCCAGCAGTCGAGGCGGTAGCTCCTATAATTCACCCCTCCACTTT.

J is TRBJ2-7 and V is TRBV7-9; 16 nucleotides line up with TRBD2. The CDR3 totals 18 residues. The trim removed 4 bases at V and 6 bases at J, leaving 12 bases unmatched. CDR1 and CDR2 (germline): SEHNR, FQNEAQ (reference sequence). The CDR3, as DNA: TGTGCCAGCAGCTCCGGGCCCGGGACTAGCGGGAGGGCCGGCGAGCAGTACTTC. As protein: CASSSGPGTSGRAGEQYF. The full variable domain, its missing parts supplied by reference TRBV7-9 and TRBJ2-7, is DTGVSQNPRHKITKRGQNVTFRCDPISEHNRLYWYRQTLGQGPEFLTYFQNEAQLEKSRLLSDRFSAERPKGSFSTLEIQRTEQGDSAMYLCASSSGPGTSGRAGEQYFGPGTRLTVT.

This clone has only a few counts. The chain combines TRBV2 with TRBJ1-5, with D maybe TRBD1 (5 bases). Trimming pared 6 bases from V and 6 bases from J, leaving 18 bases between. Per the germline V gene, CDR1 is SNHLY and CDR2 is FYNNEI. The CDR3 has 15 amino acids. CDR3: CASRLGTHARQPQHF. The CDR3 DNA follows: TGTGCCAGCAGGCTCGGGACTCACGCCCGTCAGCCCCAGCATTTT.

This clone was seen a handful of times. The V gene is TRBV27, the J gene TRBJ2-7; TRBD1 aligns across 9 bases. V trimming: 5 bases; J trimming: 5 bases; junction bases outside the gene matches: 16. The CDR3 runs to 17 residues. CDR1 is MNHEY and CDR2 is SMNVEV in the germline V gene (reference sequence). The CDR3 DNA follows: TGTGCCAGCAGTCCTATTTCCTTAGGGACAGGGAACCACGAGCAGTACTTC. Translation gives CASSPISLGTGNHEQYF.

This chain joins TRBV5-4 and TRBJ2-1, with 11 bases lining up with TRBD2. With V trimmed by 4 bases and J by 9 bases, 6 bases remained unmatched. This CDR3 comprises 14 residues. Per the germline V gene, CDR1 is SGHNT and CDR2 is YYREEE (reference sequence). The DNA of the CDR3 is TGTGCCAGCAGCGGGGGACTAGCGGTTGGTGAGCAGTTCTTC. This encodes CASSGGLAVGEQFF.

This chain connects TRBV28 to TRBJ2-7; TRBD1 matches 7 bases. Looked up from germline, CDR1 is MDHEN and CDR2 is SYDVKM. The junction had 6 bases not matched to a gene; V was cut back by 7 bases and J by 3 bases. This CDR3 region has 13 residues. CDR3 sequence reads: CASTVGTDYEQYF. DNA of the CDR3: TGTGCCAGCACCGTCGGGACAGACTACGAGCAGTACTTC.

This clone was counted a single time. The genes are TRBV3-1 (or the pseudogene TRBV3-2) and TRBJ2-5; 9 bases match TRBD1. Germline V gene data show CDR1 as LGHDT and CDR2 as YNNKEL (reference sequence). This CDR3 has 15 residues. J was trimmed by 1 base and V by 3 bases; bases with no gene match: 3. The DNA of the CDR3 is TGTGCCAGCAGCCAGGACAGGGGCCCCCAAGAGACCCAGTACTTC. Translation gives CASSQDRGPQETQYF.

The chain uses TRBV5-1 and TRBJ1-1; D call uncertain. Trimming cost V 0 bases and J 11 bases, with 17 bases left between them. Germline V gene sequence: CDR1 SGHRS, CDR2 YFSETQ. The CDR3 is made up of 14 amino acids. CDR3 protein: CASSLGTPGKGAFF. In DNA form, the CDR3 reads TGCGCCAGCAGCTTGGGGACTCCGGGGAAGGGCGCTTTCTTT. The variable domain in full, completed from reference TRBV5-1 and TRBJ1-1, reads KAGVTQTPRYLIKTRGQQVTLSCSPISGHRSVSWYQQTPGQGLQFLFEYFSETQRNKGNFPGRFSGRQFSNSRSEMNVSTLELGDSALYLCASSLGTPGKGAFFGQGTRLTVV.